This TCR beta chain was obtained from a study of monozygotic twins with inflammatory bowel disease. In regard to this clonotype: Its antigen is unknown.

Per donor, 2 to 3 ml of blood was collected and frozen. The germline CDR1 and CDR2 sequences are SGHTS and YDEGEE. The CDR3 sequence is 18 residues long. Per individual sample, eight separate reactions were used to make cDNA. Using the 5' RACE reads, TCRdb records one entry per CDR3 protein without DNA. The sample includes roughly 200,000 distinct CDR3 sequences. Study-wide results and limits: Versus healthy twins, IBD patients showed fewer clonotypes shared with others, especially with disease activity. Any single strong signal or clonotype tied to IBD lacked support.

The sample comprised blood. This clonotype originated in a human donor with ulcerative colitis or Crohn's disease, or a healthy co-twin of an affected twin (not recorded which). This chain links TRBV5-8 with TRBJ1-1. The CDR3: CASSPQISTGPLGTEAFF. Full variable domain (missing parts from reference TRBV5-8 and TRBJ1-1): EAGVTQSPTHLIKTRGQQATLRCSPISGHTSVYWYQQALGLGLQFLLWYDEGEERNRGNFPPRFSGRQFPNYSSELNVNALELEDSALYLCASSPQISTGPLGTEAFFGQGTRLTVV.